The 30 T cell receptor beta chains below come from one sample, sequenced in a study of blood T cell repertoires in COVID-19. Measured with immunoSEQ multiplex PCR; TCRdb has only the in-frame clones, and not every one. This table holds nearly 50,000 clones, 75% to 90% found once. The sample comprised peripheral blood. These receptors originate from a woman of 80 years or more with COVID-19, enrolled during active disease.

The J gene is TRBJ1-1, the V gene TRBV10-3; TRBD1 matches 8 bases. This CDR3 is built from 14 residues. CDR1 and CDR2 (germline): ENHRY, SYGVKD. Trimming took 4 bases from V and 4 from J; bases not matched to a gene: 5. The CDR3: CAISGTGFATEAFF. The CDR3, as DNA: TGTGCCATCAGTGGGACAGGGTTCGCCACTGAAGCTTTCTTT.

The chain recombines TRBV6-5 with TRBJ2-1, with D possibly being TRBD1 (5 bases). V lost 0 bases, J lost 4 bases, and 13 bases lay in between. Germline CDR1 is MNHEY and CDR2 is SVGAGI. The CDR3 covers 16 residues. This CDR3 reads CASSYSRQGSYNEQFF. The CDR3 DNA is TGTGCCAGCAGTTACTCTAGGCAGGGCTCGTACAATGAGCAGTTCTTC.

The chain carries TRBV28 and TRBJ1-1; no clear D. The CDR3 has 13 residues. Between the trimmed V and J ends, which lost 2 bases and 5 bases, there was a span of 9 bases. Germline values: CDR1 MDHEN, CDR2 SYDVKM. CDR3 region: CASSLPLLTEAFF. The DNA for the CDR3 is TGTGCCAGCAGTTTACCCCTTCTAACTGAAGCTTTCTTT. Together with reference TRBV28 and TRBJ1-1, the CDR3 gives the full variable domain: DVKVTQSSRYLVKRTGEKVFLECVQDMDHENMFWYRQDPGLGLRLIYFSYDVKMKEKGDIPEGYSVSREKKERFSLILESASTNQTSMYLCASSLPLLTEAFFGQGTRLTVV.

The V call is TRBV27, the J call TRBJ2-4, with unresolved D. Trimming stripped 5 bases from V and 7 bases from J, with 18 bases between. From germline, CDR1 is MNHEY and CDR2 SMNVEV (reference sequence). This CDR3 contains 15 residues. Written as DNA, the CDR3 is TGTGCCAGCAGTCAGGCGCGAACACATGGGAACATTCAGTACTTC. This sequence encodes CASSQARTHGNIQYF.

The chain recombines TRBV18 with TRBJ2-2, with 9 bases identical to TRBD1. This CDR3 has 18 residues. The V gene's germline CDR1 is KGHSH and CDR2 LQKENI. The J segment lost 3 bases and the V segment lost 1 base, leaving 9 bases of the junction unmatched. The CDR3 nucleotides are TGTGCCAGCTCACCACAGGTCCCGGGACAGGGAGACACCGGGGAGCTGTTTTTT. The encoded protein is CASSPQVPGQGDTGELFF.

The V call is TRBV5-4, the J call TRBJ2-7, with D tentatively TRBD2 (6 bases). The germline V gene has CDR1 SGHNT and CDR2 YYREEE (reference sequence). Trimming stripped 0 bases from V and 0 bases from J, with 16 bases between. This CDR3 region has 17 residues. Here the CDR3 DNA reads TGTGCCAGCAGCTTGGCCATTTGGGGGGAGAGCTCCTACGAGCAGTACTTC. Translated: CASSLAIWGESSYEQYF.

The V gene is TRBV18, the J gene TRBJ1-4; perhaps TRBD1 as D (6 bases). The ends were cut back, 4 bases at V and 0 bases at J, with 12 bases in the middle. Per germline, CDR1 KGHSH and CDR2 LQKENI. The CDR3 loop spans 16 amino acids. This CDR3 is CASSHDEGATNEKLFF. CDR3 DNA: TGTGCCAGCTCACATGACGAGGGGGCAACTAATGAAAAACTGTTTTTT.

V gene TRBV28 combines with J gene TRBJ1-5; 7 bases match TRBD1. The ends lost 3 bases at V and 2 bases at J; junction bases unmatched: 4. The V gene's germline CDR1 is MDHEN and CDR2 SYDVKM. The CDR3 spans 15 residues. CDR3 in DNA: TGTGCCAGCAGTTTCCCCGGGACAGGCAATCAGCCCCAGCATTTT. This sequence encodes CASSFPGTGNQPQHF.

This rearrangement joins TRBV28 to TRBJ2-7; 7 bases align to TRBD2. Trimming at V came to 5 bases and at J to 1 base, leaving 8 bases not matched to a gene. The CDR3 totals 15 residues. Germline values: CDR1 MDHEN, CDR2 SYDVKM. The CDR3, as DNA: TGTGCCAGCAGTCCTCCTAGCGGACGTTCCTACGAGCAGTACTTC. Translating gives CASSPPSGRSYEQYF.

V gene TRBV28 combines with J gene TRBJ1-5, with a possible D match to TRBD1 (5 bases). CDR3 length: 15 amino acids. CDR1 is MDHEN, CDR2 SYDVKM, per germline. V was pared by 3 bases and J by 2 bases, with 11 bases between. This CDR3 is CASSFSGMGNQPQHF. The CDR3 DNA follows: TGTGCCAGCAGTTTTTCAGGGATGGGCAATCAGCCCCAGCATTTT. Together with reference TRBV28 and TRBJ1-5, the CDR3 gives the full variable domain: DVKVTQSSRYLVKRTGEKVFLECVQDMDHENMFWYRQDPGLGLRLIYFSYDVKMKEKGDIPEGYSVSREKKERFSLILESASTNQTSMYLCASSFSGMGNQPQHFGDGTRLSIL.

V is TRBV24-1 and J is TRBJ2-5; 7 bases are shared with TRBD1. Germline V gene sequence: CDR1 KGHDR, CDR2 SFDVKD. This CDR3 has 15 amino acids. Trimming at V came to 3 bases and at J to 2 bases, leaving 5 bases not matched to a gene. For the CDR3, the DNA is TGTGCCACCAGTGATCGCTGGACAGGTCAAGAGACCCAGTACTTC. It translates to CATSDRWTGQETQYF.

The V call is TRBV9, the J call TRBJ1-2, with a weak D call TRBD1 (6 bases). CDR1 and CDR2 from the germline V gene are SGDLS and YYNGEE. This CDR3 spans 15 amino acids. The V and J ends lost 4 bases and 8 bases respectively, with 21 bases between them. CDR3 sequence reads: CASSTRTGSVRGYTF. The CDR3 DNA follows: TGTGCCAGCAGCACGAGAACAGGGTCTGTTCGCGGCTACACCTTC.

The J gene is TRBJ2-1, the V gene TRBV6-5; D not resolved. Germline-derived CDR1 and CDR2 are MNHEY and SVGAGI. Trimming took off 6 bases at V and 0 bases at J, with 9 bases between the two ends. The CDR3 contains 14 residues. The CDR3 protein is CASRFRGSYNEQFF. As DNA, the CDR3 is TGTGCCAGCAGATTTCGCGGCTCCTACAATGAGCAGTTCTTC.

This rearrangement joins TRBV5-1 to TRBJ2-3; a weak D match, TRBD2 (6 bases). This CDR3 contains 14 residues. V was trimmed by 0 bases and J by 2 bases, leaving 7 bases between them. Germline V gene sequence: CDR1 SGHRS, CDR2 YFSETQ. CDR3 DNA sequence: TGCGCCAGCAGCTTGGGGACTACCACAGATACGCAGTATTTT. It is translated as CASSLGTTTDTQYF.

The rearrangement joins TRBV29-1 to TRBJ1-5; D gene unclear. V gave up 0 bases and J gave up 1 base, with 16 bases separating them. This CDR3 is 17 amino acids long. Germline-derived CDR1 and CDR2 are SQVTM and ANQGSEA. The CDR3 DNA follows: TGCAGCGTTGAAGATAGAGAGAGGGTCCGGAGCAATCAGCCCCAGCATTTT. Translated: CSVEDRERVRSNQPQHF.

The chain is built from TRBV10-1 and TRBJ2-3; a possible D gene is TRBD1 (5 bases). This CDR3 contains 13 residues. Germline V gives CDR1 WNHNN, CDR2 SYGVQD (reference sequence). V lost 8 bases, J lost 0 bases, and 9 bases lay in between. CDR3 amino acids: CASGAASTDTQYF. The CDR3 DNA reads TGCGCCAGCGGGGCAGCTAGCACAGATACGCAGTATTTT.

The chain uses TRBV7-8 and TRBJ2-2; the D gene is possibly TRBD2 (6 bases). This CDR3 is 19 amino acids long. With 2 bases removed from V and 4 bases from J, the gap between germline ends came to 23 bases. Germline CDR1 reads SGHVS; CDR2 reads FQNEAQ. The CDR3 sequence: CASSLKAVGGRGSTGELFF. For the CDR3, the DNA is TGTGCCAGCAGCTTAAAGGCCGTGGGAGGAAGGGGCAGCACCGGGGAGCTGTTTTTT.

This clone occurred once. The CDR3 DNA reads TGTGCCAGTAGGACCGACAGGGCTAACTATGGCTACACCTTC. Amino acids: CASRTDRANYGYTF. This chain uses TRBV19 with TRBJ1-2; 7 bases map to TRBD1. Trimming cost V 6 bases and J 0 bases; bases outside gene matches: 4. This CDR3 region has 14 residues. The germline gives CDR1 LNHDA, CDR2 SQIVND (reference sequence). Full variable domain (missing parts from reference TRBV19 and TRBJ1-2): DGGITQSPKYLFRKEGQNVTLSCEQNLNHDAMYWYRQDPGQGLRLIYYSQIVNDFQKGDIAEGYSVSREKKESFPLTVTSAQKNPTAFYLCASRTDRANYGYTFGSGTRLTVV.

The chain recombines TRBV7-9 with TRBJ1-2, with 10 bases aligning to TRBD1. The germline gives CDR1 SEHNR, CDR2 FQNEAQ (reference sequence). The length of the CDR3 is 15 residues. V was clipped by 5 bases and J by 2 bases; unmatched bases: 5. The CDR3 DNA reads as TGTGCCAGCAGCCCGACAGGGGGCCCGAACTATGGCTACACCTTC. This gives the protein CASSPTGGPNYGYTF. Full variable domain (missing parts from reference TRBV7-9 and TRBJ1-2): DTGVSQNPRHKITKRGQNVTFRCDPISEHNRLYWYRQTLGQGPEFLTYFQNEAQLEKSRLLSDRFSAERPKGSFSTLEIQRTEQGDSAMYLCASSPTGGPNYGYTFGSGTRLTVV.

The chain joins TRBV18 to TRBJ1-5; D is undetermined. Deletions cut 6 bases from V and 3 bases from J, with 15 bases between. Germline V gene sequence: CDR1 KGHSH, CDR2 LQKENI. This CDR3 is built from 15 residues. Here the CDR3 DNA reads TGTGCCAGCTCCCCCGCCACCAAGCCCAATCAGCCCCAGCATTTT. Its translation: CASSPATKPNQPQHF.

The V and J genes are TRBV6-2 or TRBV6-3 and TRBJ2-3, with 9 bases identical to TRBD2. Germline assignment: CDR1 MNHEY and CDR2 SVGEGT. V gave up 0 bases and J gave up 2 bases; unmatched junction bases: 6. The CDR3 spans 17 residues. CDR3 sequence (DNA): TGTGCCAGCAGTTACTCGGGTAGCGGGGGACTCACAGATACGCAGTATTTT. Encoded protein: CASSYSGSGGLTDTQYF.

The rearrangement joins TRBV6-2 or TRBV6-3 to TRBJ2-5; TRBD2 matches 11 bases. J gave up 3 bases and V 0 bases, and 0 bases lay outside the gene matches. CDR1 is MNHEY and CDR2 is SVGEGT in the germline V gene. The length of the CDR3 is 15 residues. In nucleotides, the CDR3 is TGTGCCAGCAGTTACTCGACTAGCGGGGAAGAGACCCAGTACTTC. Protein sequence: CASSYSTSGEETQYF.

The CDR3 DNA follows: TGTGCCAGCAGCCTGAGGGGCGGGACCTACAATGAGCAGTTCTTC. Translated, it gives CASSLRGGTYNEQFF. J is TRBJ2-1 and V is TRBV9, with a weak D call TRBD2 (6 bases). CDR3 length equals 15 residues. The germline V and J ends were trimmed by 4 bases and 2 bases, with 13 bases remaining between them. Germline V gives CDR1 SGDLS, CDR2 YYNGEE.

The chain recombines TRBV3-1 (or the pseudogene TRBV3-2) with TRBJ2-7; D uncertain. Trimming pared 6 bases from V and 2 bases from J, leaving 14 bases between. Looked up from germline, CDR1 is LGHDT and CDR2 is YNNKEL (reference sequence). The CDR3 is made up of 14 amino acids. The CDR3 coding sequence is TGTGCCAGCAGTCGTCGCAACACCCCCTACGAGCAGTACTTC. This gives the protein CASSRRNTPYEQYF.

The chain employs TRBV2 and TRBJ2-7; the match to TRBD2 covers 12 bases. V lost 3 bases to trimming and J lost 7 bases; unmatched junction nucleotides: 10. The germline gives CDR1 SNHLY, CDR2 FYNNEI. The CDR3 totals 16 residues. CDR3 residues: CASSDSRLAGVREQYF. The CDR3 nucleotides are TGTGCCAGCAGTGATTCCCGACTAGCGGGAGTTCGGGAGCAGTACTTC.

The chain is built from TRBV3-1 (or the pseudogene TRBV3-2) and TRBJ2-2; 9 bases align to TRBD1. V lost 3 bases and J lost 5; bases outside the gene matches: 4. CDR1 LGHDT and CDR2 YNNKEL come from the germline V gene (reference sequence). The CDR3 is 15 residues long. CDR3 bases: TGTGCCAGCAGCCAGCAAGACAGGGGGACCGGGGAGCTGTTTTTT. Amino acid sequence: CASSQQDRGTGELFF.

J is TRBJ2-3 and V is TRBV15; a weak D match, TRBD1 (5 bases). This CDR3 has 18 residues. Per the germline V gene, CDR1 is LNHNV and CDR2 is YYDKDF (reference sequence). V gave up 0 bases and J gave up 0 bases, with 16 bases separating them. CDR3: CATSRDPTVTSSTDTQYF. CDR3 coding DNA: TGTGCCACCAGCAGAGATCCGACAGTCACTTCTAGCACAGATACGCAGTATTTT.

The gene calls are TRBV2 and TRBJ2-5; 7 positions match TRBD1. Looked up from germline, CDR1 is SNHLY and CDR2 is FYNNEI. The CDR3 consists of 13 residues. V lost 8 bases and J lost 2; bases outside the gene matches: 5. The CDR3 region is CASCRDRQETQYF. For the CDR3, the DNA is TGTGCCAGCTGCCGGGACAGACAAGAGACCCAGTACTTC.

The chain employs TRBV27 and TRBJ2-7; no clear D. The CDR3 is 14 residues long. Germline CDR1 and CDR2: MNHEY and SMNVEV (reference sequence). Trimming left V 2 bases short and J 0 bases short, with 8 bases between. The DNA for the CDR3 is TGTGCCAGCAGTTTAAGACGGAGCTCCTACGAGCAGTACTTC. Protein: CASSLRRSSYEQYF.

V gene TRBV29-1 combines with J gene TRBJ2-7; D may be TRBD1 (5 bases). Trimming removed 6 bases from V and 4 bases from J, with 16 bases in between. CDR1 is SQVTM and CDR2 is ANQGSEA in the germline V gene. The CDR3 has 13 residues. The chain's CDR3 is CSVEQVNGYEQYF. The CDR3 region has the DNA TGCAGCGTAGAACAGGTGAATGGGTACGAGCAGTACTTC.